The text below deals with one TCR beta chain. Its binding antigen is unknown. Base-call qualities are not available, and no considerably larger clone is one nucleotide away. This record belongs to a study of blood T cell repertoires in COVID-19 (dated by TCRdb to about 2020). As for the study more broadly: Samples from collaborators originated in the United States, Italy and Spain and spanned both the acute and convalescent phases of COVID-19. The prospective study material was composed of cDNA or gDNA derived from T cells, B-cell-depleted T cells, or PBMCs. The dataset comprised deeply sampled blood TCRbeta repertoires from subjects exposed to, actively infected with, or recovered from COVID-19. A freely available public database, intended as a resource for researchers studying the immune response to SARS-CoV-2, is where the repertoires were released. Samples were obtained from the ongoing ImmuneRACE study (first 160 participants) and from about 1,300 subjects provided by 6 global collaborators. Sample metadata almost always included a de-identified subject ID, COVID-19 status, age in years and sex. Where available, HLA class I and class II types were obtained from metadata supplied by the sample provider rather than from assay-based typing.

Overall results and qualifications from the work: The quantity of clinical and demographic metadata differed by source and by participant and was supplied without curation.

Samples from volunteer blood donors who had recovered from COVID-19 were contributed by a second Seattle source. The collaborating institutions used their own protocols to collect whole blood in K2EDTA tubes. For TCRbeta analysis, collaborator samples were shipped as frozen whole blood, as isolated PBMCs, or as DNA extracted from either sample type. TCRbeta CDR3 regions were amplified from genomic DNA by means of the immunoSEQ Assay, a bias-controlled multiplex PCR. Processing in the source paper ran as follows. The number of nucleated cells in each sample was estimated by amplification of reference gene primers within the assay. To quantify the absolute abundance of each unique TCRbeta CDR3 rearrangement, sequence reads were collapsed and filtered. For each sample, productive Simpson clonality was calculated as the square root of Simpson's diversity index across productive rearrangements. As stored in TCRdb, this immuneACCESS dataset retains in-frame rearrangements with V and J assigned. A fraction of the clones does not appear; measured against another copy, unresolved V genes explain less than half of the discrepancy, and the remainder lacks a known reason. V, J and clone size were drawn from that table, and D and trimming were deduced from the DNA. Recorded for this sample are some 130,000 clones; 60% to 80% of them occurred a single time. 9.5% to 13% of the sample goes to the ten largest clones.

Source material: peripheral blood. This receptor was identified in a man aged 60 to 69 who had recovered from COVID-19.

The CDR3 amino acid sequence is: CASGVAGTGRYEQYF. The DNA sequence is as follows: TGTGCCAGCGGGGTGGCCGGGACAGGGAGATACGAGCAGTACTTC. The sequence joins TRBV6-5 to TRBJ2-7, with 9 bases aligning to TRBD1. V ends up 8 bases short and J 4 bases short, with an unmatched junction base count of 12. From the cysteine up to the phenylalanine, the CDR3 has a length of 15 residues. Only the CDR3 region is kept as DNA, spanning 45 bases read in frame from base 1. CDR1 MNHEY and CDR2 SVGAGI were looked up in the germline V gene.